The 8 T cell receptor beta chains listed next were all sequenced from one sample in a study of control samples from healthy donors and cancer patients. Only in-frame clones appear in the TCRdb table, and some are missing; sequencing was by immunoSEQ multiplex PCR. The data show 190,000 or so clones, about 93% seen once. Material for sequencing was blood. All receptors derive from a man aged 18 to 35 in good health.

The chain has TRBV3-1 (or the pseudogene TRBV3-2) and TRBJ1-2, with D maybe TRBD1 (6 bases). Germline lookup yields CDR1 LGHDT and CDR2 YNNKEL (reference sequence). The ends were cut back, 0 bases at V and 8 bases at J, with 22 bases in the middle. The CDR3 runs 17 residues. CDR3 residues: CASSQEGVGGFVPGYTF. The CDR3 DNA is TGTGCCAGCAGCCAAGAAGGGGTGGGGGGCTTCGTCCCGGGCTACACCTTC.

The V gene is TRBV6-5, the J gene TRBJ2-7, with TRBD1 matching 7 bases. Germline CDR1 is MNHEY and CDR2 is SVGAGI. This CDR3 spans 15 amino acids. J lost 0 bases, V lost 6 bases, and 8 bases had no gene match. The CDR3 region has the DNA TGTGCCAGCAGGCGTCGGGGACAGAGCTCCTACGAGCAGTACTTC. Protein sequence: CASRRRGQSSYEQYF.

J is TRBJ2-5 and V is TRBV11-2; D is uncertain. Germline CDR1 is SGHAT and CDR2 is FQNNGV. CDR3 length: 15 residues. V shed 7 bases and J shed 4 bases, with 19 bases lying between them. The CDR3 spells CASTPERLVVETQYF. Written as DNA, the CDR3 is TGTGCCAGCACCCCCGAGCGACTGGTGGTAGAGACCCAGTACTTC.

The CDR3 sequence is CASSPLGQGYTEAFF. In DNA, the CDR3 is TGTGCCAGCTCACCTCTGGGACAGGGTTATACTGAAGCTTTCTTT. V gene TRBV18 combines with J gene TRBJ1-1; 9 bases align to TRBD1. The V segment lost 3 bases and the J segment 5 bases; nucleotides outside the gene matches: 7. Germline V gives CDR1 KGHSH, CDR2 LQKENI. The CDR3 is made up of 15 amino acids.

This chain connects TRBV5-4 to TRBJ1-2, with 7 bases fitting TRBD1. Germline-derived CDR1 and CDR2 are SGHNT and YYREEE (reference sequence). The CDR3 totals 17 residues. V was clipped by 3 bases and J by 2 bases; unmatched bases: 13. The CDR3 spells CASSYRDSLAPNYGYTF. The CDR3 bases are TGTGCCAGCAGCTACCGGGACAGCTTGGCTCCGAACTATGGCTACACCTTC.

V gene TRBV19 combines with J gene TRBJ1-2, with 8 bases lining up with TRBD1. From germline, CDR1 is LNHDA and CDR2 SQIVND (reference sequence). With 4 bases clipped from V and 5 bases from J, the junction kept 3 bases outside the gene matches. CDR3 length: 13 amino acids. Here the CDR3 DNA reads TGTGCCAGTAGTACCCAGGGGGCATATGGCTACACCTTC. It yields the protein CASSTQGAYGYTF.

This chain links TRBV28 with TRBJ1-4; D is perhaps TRBD1 (6 bases). V lost 3 bases and J lost 0, with 14 bases in between. This CDR3 has 17 residues. Germline CDR1 is MDHEN and CDR2 is SYDVKM. DNA of the CDR3: TGTGCCAGCAGTTTCTCCCGGGACACAACAACTAATGAAAAACTGTTTTTT. Protein product: CASSFSRDTTTNEKLFF.

The chain recombines TRBV6-1 with TRBJ1-5; D is unresolved. Deletions cut 2 bases from V and 0 bases from J, with 14 bases between. Germline values: CDR1 MNHNS, CDR2 SASEGT. This CDR3 contains 17 residues. This chain's CDR3 is CASSEWASFYSNQPQHF. CDR3 in DNA: TGTGCCAGCAGTGAATGGGCTAGTTTTTATAGCAATCAGCCCCAGCATTTT.